This passage covers 26 T cell receptor beta chains from one sample sequenced in a study of high-grade serous ovarian cancer treatment subgroups (dated by TCRdb to about 2021). Library preparation used the immunoSEQ multiplex PCR assay. TCRdb provides this immuneACCESS table in a form limited to in-frame rearrangements. Some clones are lacking; in checked studies, under half of them reflect an unresolved V gene, and why the rest are absent is not known. The sample includes more than 5,500 clones, with under 70% observed a single time. Of the sample, roughly 14% falls within the top ten clones. Tumor samples were obtained before definitive surgery or chemotherapy. The specimen was tumor tissue. All receptors come from a human donor with high-grade serous ovarian cancer.

The chain uses TRBV7-2 and TRBJ1-1; D gene ambiguous. Trimming shortened V by 1 base and J by 7 bases, and 13 bases separated the two germline ends. This CDR3 has 14 residues. Germline CDR1 is SGHTA and CDR2 is FQGNSA. In DNA, the CDR3 is TGTGCCAGCAGCTTAGTAGGAGGGCTCGATGAAGCTTTCTTT. It translates to CASSLVGGLDEAFF.

The chain recombines TRBV9 with TRBJ1-6, with D unresolved. Trimming cost V 0 bases and J 9 bases, with 10 bases left between them. Germline assignment: CDR1 SGDLS and CDR2 YYNGEE. The CDR3 length is 14 residues. The chain's CDR3 is CASSVASESSPLHF. The CDR3 nucleotides read TGTGCCAGCAGCGTAGCATCGGAATCTTCACCCCTCCACTTT.

CDR3 sequence (DNA): TGTGCCAGCGGGGAGACCCAGTACTTC. Protein sequence: CASGETQYF. V and J are TRBV6-5 and TRBJ2-5; D uncertain. Germline V lookup: CDR1 MNHEY, CDR2 SVGAGI. The CDR3 has 9 amino acids. Trimming pared 8 bases from V and 5 bases from J, leaving 3 bases between.

The table lists this clone with a count of one. The chain employs TRBV7-9 and TRBJ2-1; D not certain. Germline CDR1 and CDR2: SEHNR and FQNEAQ (reference sequence). The CDR3 is made up of 14 amino acids. Trimming shortened V by 5 bases and J by 3 bases, and 11 bases separated the two germline ends. CDR3 residues: CASSPDLIYNEQFF. As DNA, the CDR3 is TGTGCCAGCAGCCCCGACCTCATCTACAATGAGCAGTTCTTC.

The chain is built from TRBV6-5 and TRBJ1-5; D gene uncertain. Germline V gene data show CDR1 as MNHEY and CDR2 as SVGAGI. This CDR3 comprises 14 residues. Trimming took 0 bases from V and 2 from J, leaving 5 bases between them. The CDR3 DNA sequence: TGTGCCAGCAGTTACTCGCGGGGCAATCAGCCCCAGCATTTT. Translating gives CASSYSRGNQPQHF.

The rearrangement uses TRBV4-1 and TRBJ1-5; 8 positions agree with TRBD1. The CDR3 spans 14 residues. The V segment lost 4 bases and the J segment 9 bases; nucleotides outside the gene matches: 8. Germline V gene lookup returns CDR1 MGHRA and CDR2 YSYEKL. The CDR3 loop is CASSPDRVARPQHF. The CDR3 coding sequence is TGCGCCAGCAGCCCGGACAGGGTGGCAAGGCCCCAGCATTTT.

The chain uses TRBV27 and TRBJ1-2; a weak D match, TRBD1 (5 bases). Per germline, CDR1 MNHEY and CDR2 SMNVEV (reference sequence). This CDR3 spans 13 amino acids. Trimming took 5 bases from V and 3 from J, leaving 10 bases between them. This chain's CDR3 is CASSEGPYYGYTF. The CDR3 nucleotides read TGTGCCAGCAGTGAGGGACCGTACTATGGCTACACCTTC.

This chain connects TRBV7-8 to TRBJ2-1; the match to TRBD1 covers 9 bases. CDR1 and CDR2 (germline): SGHVS, FQNEAQ. J gave up 4 bases and V 2 bases, and 9 bases lay outside the gene matches. The CDR3 covers 17 residues. CDR3 in amino acids: CASSLSFGQGSYNEQFF. CDR3 bases: TGTGCCAGCAGCTTAAGCTTCGGACAGGGGTCTTACAATGAGCAGTTCTTC.

This clone has more than one count but fewer than ten. The chain employs TRBV6-5 and TRBJ2-5; D possibly corresponds to TRBD2 (5 bases). The CDR3 runs 16 residues. The germline CDR1 and CDR2 sequences are MNHEY and SVGAGI. V was pared by 0 bases and J by 2 bases, with 13 bases between. The CDR3 DNA follows: TGTGCCAGCAGTTACTCCTTCACGACGGGACAAGAGACCCAGTACTTC. This codes for CASSYSFTTGQETQYF.

This clone was seen only a few times. Other DNA sequences in the sample encode the same CDR3. The J gene is TRBJ1-4, the V gene TRBV2, with D possibly TRBD1 on 5 matching bases. The CDR3 sequence is 15 residues long. The V gene lost 1 base and the J gene lost 6 bases, with 12 bases spanning the gap. In germline, CDR1 is SNHLY, CDR2 FYNNEI. In nucleotides, the CDR3 is TGTGCCAGCAGTGAAGGGAGGGGAAGGGATGAAAAACTGTTTTTT. Translation: CASSEGRGRDEKLFF.

The V and J genes are TRBV7-9 and TRBJ2-1; 8 nucleotides align to TRBD2. Germline CDR1 and CDR2: SEHNR and FQNEAQ (reference sequence). V trimming: 5 bases; J trimming: 5 bases; junction bases outside the gene matches: 5. The CDR3 is 14 residues long. The CDR3 DNA follows: TGTGCCAGCAGCCGGGGGGGCCAGGACAATGAGCAGTTCTTC. It translates to CASSRGGQDNEQFF.

The V call is TRBV7-2, the J call TRBJ2-5; D gene unclear. The CDR3 consists of 11 residues. Germline V gene lookup returns CDR1 SGHTA and CDR2 FQGNSA. Trimming shortened V by 1 base and J by 8 bases, and 5 bases separated the two germline ends. For the CDR3, the DNA is TGTGCCAGCAGCTTAGGACCCACCCAGTACTTC. Its protein product is CASSLGPTQYF.

A single count supports this clone. The chain carries TRBV14 and TRBJ2-1; 9 nucleotides agree with TRBD1. This CDR3 region has 15 residues. Per germline, CDR1 SGHDN and CDR2 FVKESK. V was pared by 4 bases and J by 9 bases, with 10 bases of the junction left unmatched. CDR3 DNA: TGTGCCAGCAGCCTCGGACAGGGGAAGGGAACTGAGCAGTTCTTC. Encoded protein: CASSLGQGKGTEQFF.

This clone appeared a single time. The V gene is TRBV5-8, the J gene TRBJ1-4; no definite D call. The CDR3 length is 15 residues. Trimming took 2 bases from V and 8 from J, leaving 16 bases between them. From germline, CDR1 is SGHTS and CDR2 YDEGEE. CDR3 coding DNA: TGTGCCAGCAGCTTTCCGACGGGGTCTCGGGAAAAACTGTTTTTT. Translated: CASSFPTGSREKLFF. The whole variable domain, remainder taken from reference TRBV5-8 and TRBJ1-4, is EAGVTQSPTHLIKTRGQQATLRCSPISGHTSVYWYQQALGLGLQFLLWYDEGEERNRGNFPPRFSGRQFPNYSSELNVNALELEDSALYLCASSFPTGSREKLFFGSGTQLSVL.

The rearrangement links TRBV5-1 to TRBJ2-5, with TRBD1 matching over 7 bases. V shed 4 bases and J 5 bases; nucleotides not matched to a gene: 11. Germline V gives CDR1 SGHRS, CDR2 YFSETQ. The CDR3 totals 15 residues. CDR3 protein: CASSRGQTVGETQYF. CDR3 sequence (DNA): TGCGCCAGCAGCCGGGGACAGACTGTAGGGGAGACCCAGTACTTC.

The chain recombines TRBV11-2 with TRBJ2-7, with 10 positions matching TRBD1. The germline CDR1 and CDR2 sequences are SGHAT and FQNNGV. This CDR3 has 17 residues. Germline trimming cut 5 bases from V and 6 bases from J; bases unmatched to any gene: 16. The CDR3 is CASSLSPGQGSFGEQYF. For the CDR3, the DNA is TGTGCCAGCAGCCTGAGCCCGGGACAGGGGTCATTCGGCGAGCAGTACTTC.

J is TRBJ2-7 and V is TRBV28, with D tentatively TRBD2 (6 bases). This CDR3 region has 14 residues. V lost 6 bases and J 12 bases, leaving 24 bases between the germline ends. Per the germline V gene, CDR1 is MDHEN and CDR2 is SYDVKM. CDR3 in DNA: TGTGCCAGCAGGCGGGACGCGAGGACCCGGTCCTGGTACTTC. Protein product: CASRRDARTRSWYF.

The CDR3 is CASSFWDTDTQYF. The CDR3 region has the DNA TGTGCCAGCAGTTTTTGGGACACAGATACGCAGTATTTT. The chain carries TRBV27 and TRBJ2-3; D remains unclear. The germline gives CDR1 MNHEY, CDR2 SMNVEV (reference sequence). The CDR3 has 13 residues. Trimming removed 3 bases at V and 2 bases at J, with 6 bases between.

Here the CDR3 reads CASRQGPLGYGYTF. The CDR3 DNA reads as TGTGCCAGCAGACAGGGACCCCTCGGGTATGGCTACACCTTC. The J gene is TRBJ1-2, the V gene TRBV6-5, with a possible D match to TRBD1 (6 bases). CDR1 is MNHEY, CDR2 SVGAGI, per germline. There are 14 residues in the CDR3. V was pared by 6 bases and J by 5 bases, with 16 bases between.

The chain employs TRBV5-1 and TRBJ2-1; D may be TRBD1 or TRBD2 (5 bases each). Deletions cut 5 bases from V and 9 bases from J, with 9 bases between. Germline V CDR1 and CDR2: SGHRS, YFSETQ. The CDR3 has 11 residues. CDR3 region: CASRGDVEQFF. The CDR3 DNA follows: TGCGCCAGCAGGGGGGATGTTGAGCAGTTCTTC. The whole variable domain, filled in from reference TRBV5-1 and TRBJ2-1, reads KAGVTQTPRYLIKTRGQQVTLSCSPISGHRSVSWYQQTPGQGLQFLFEYFSETQRNKGNFPGRFSGRQFSNSRSEMNVSTLELGDSALYLCASRGDVEQFFGPGTRLTVL.

The chain employs TRBV6-6 and TRBJ1-6, with 9 bases matching TRBD1. Looked up from germline, CDR1 is MNHNY and CDR2 is SVGAGI (reference sequence). J lost 7 bases, V lost 5 bases, and 3 bases had no gene match. There are 14 residues in the CDR3. The CDR3 loop reads CASSGGQGNSPLHF. The CDR3 DNA reads TGTGCCAGCAGTGGGGGACAGGGAAATTCACCCCTCCACTTT.

V usage is TRBV6-5 and J usage is TRBJ1-1; 8 bases align to TRBD1. Germline CDR1 is MNHEY and CDR2 is SVGAGI. The CDR3 contains 15 residues. The J segment lost 5 bases and the V segment lost 6 bases, leaving 11 bases of the junction unmatched. This CDR3 reads CASSRRTGKGTEAFF. The CDR3 nucleotides read TGTGCCAGCAGCCGCCGGACAGGGAAAGGAACTGAAGCTTTCTTT.

V and J are TRBV28 and TRBJ1-2; D is ambiguous. The ends were cut back, 3 bases at V and 5 bases at J, with 13 bases in the middle. The length of the CDR3 is 14 residues. Germline CDR1 MDHEN, CDR2 SYDVKM. Here the CDR3 reads CASSLGQSIYGYTF. The CDR3 nucleotides read TGTGCCAGCAGTTTGGGCCAGTCTATTTATGGCTACACCTTC.

The chain is built from TRBV2 and TRBJ1-1, with D tentatively TRBD1 (5 bases). The CDR3 sequence is 11 residues long. Germline assignment: CDR1 SNHLY and CDR2 FYNNEI. V dropped 11 bases and J dropped 5 bases, with 12 bases sitting between them. The CDR3 bases are TGTGCCGGCCTAGAGGGGACTGAAGCTTTCTTT. Residues: CAGLEGTEAFF.

This clone is medium-sized (0.01 to 0.1%) in the sample. The V gene is TRBV7-3, the J gene TRBJ2-1; 12 bases line up with TRBD2. CDR3 length: 20 residues. The junction had 14 bases not matched to a gene; V was cut back by 5 bases and J by 0 bases. The V gene's germline CDR1 is SGHTA and CDR2 FQGTGA. CDR3 coding DNA: TGTGCCAGCAGCCCCCGGGGTCTAGCGGGGGGGGGTTTCTCCTACAATGAGCAGTTCTTC. Protein: CASSPRGLAGGGFSYNEQFF.

With respect to this clone: Other DNA sequences of this sample code for an identical CDR3. This chain joins TRBV20-1 and TRBJ1-2; D unclear. The V end lost 5 bases, the J end lost 3 bases, and 4 bases lay between the germline ends. This CDR3 is built from 10 residues. From germline, CDR1 is DFQATT and CDR2 SNEGSKA (reference sequence). The CDR3 protein is CSARDYGYTF. As DNA, the CDR3 is TGCAGTGCTCGGGACTATGGCTACACCTTC.